Following are 28 T cell receptor beta chains from one sample sequenced in a study of blood T cell repertoires in COVID-19. Assay: immunoSEQ multiplex PCR; the TCRdb copy retains only in-frame clones and omits some. In the table there are 170,000 or so clones, approximately 89% of which are singletons. The sample was PBMCs or T cells enriched from blood (not recorded which). The receptor set was obtained from a man between 35 and 55 years old who had recovered from COVID-19.

The J gene is TRBJ2-2, the V gene TRBV5-1; D unclear. Trimming stripped 1 base from V and 6 bases from J, with 13 bases between. The V gene's germline CDR1 is SGHRS and CDR2 YFSETQ. CDR3 length equals 15 residues. The CDR3 DNA follows: TGCGCCAGCAGCTTGACTGGTCCAAATCCCGGGGAGCTGTTTTTT. Translated, it gives CASSLTGPNPGELFF.

The rearrangement uses TRBV29-1 and TRBJ1-2; D is unclear. Germline CDR1 SQVTM, CDR2 ANQGSEA. V dropped 7 bases and J dropped 2 bases, with 14 bases sitting between them. The CDR3 runs to 13 residues. The CDR3 spells CSAEPTANYGYTF. CDR3 sequence (DNA): TGCAGCGCCGAGCCCACAGCCAACTATGGCTACACCTTC.

This chain links TRBV4-2 with TRBJ1-4; D may be TRBD1 (6 bases). Trimming took 2 bases from V and 8 from J, leaving 15 bases between them. The CDR3 runs to 15 residues. Germline CDR1 is LGHNA and CDR2 is YNFKEQ. Here the CDR3 DNA reads TGTGCCAGCAGCCAACCACAGGGTCTGGGGGAAAAACTGTTTTTT. Translated, it gives CASSQPQGLGEKLFF.

The J gene is TRBJ1-1, the V gene TRBV7-3; tentatively, D is TRBD1 (5 bases). The V gene lost 5 bases and the J gene lost 6 bases, with 16 bases spanning the gap. CDR3 size: 14 residues. Germline V gene lookup returns CDR1 SGHTA and CDR2 FQGTGA. In DNA form, the CDR3 reads TGTGCCAGCAGCCGGGGCCCTAGCGGGCCTGAAGCTTTCTTT. It specifies CASSRGPSGPEAFF.

The J gene is TRBJ1-2, the V gene TRBV5-5, with no clear D. The CDR3 runs to 13 residues. V shed 2 bases and J shed 3 bases, with 8 bases lying between them. The germline CDR1 and CDR2 sequences are SGHKS and YYEKEE (reference sequence). In DNA, the CDR3 is TGTGCCAGCAGCTTAGAAGCGTACTATGGCTACACCTTC. Protein sequence: CASSLEAYYGYTF.

This chain connects TRBV9 to TRBJ2-4; D possibly corresponds to TRBD1 (6 bases). The CDR3 spans 15 residues. Germline V CDR1 and CDR2: SGDLS, YYNGEE. V was pared by 0 bases and J by 6 bases, with 13 bases between. Here the CDR3 DNA reads TGTGCCAGCAGCGTAGCTTGGACAGTCGGAAACATTCAGTACTTC. Translation gives CASSVAWTVGNIQYF.

This chain links TRBV29-1 with TRBJ1-1; tentative D call: TRBD1 (6 bases). In germline, CDR1 is SQVTM, CDR2 ANQGSEA. V lost 4 bases and J 5 bases, leaving 14 bases between the germline ends. The CDR3 loop spans 13 amino acids. The CDR3: CSVGSGAGTEAFF. The CDR3 coding sequence is TGCAGCGTTGGGTCAGGGGCAGGAACTGAAGCTTTCTTT. Supplemented by reference TRBV29-1 and TRBJ1-1, the full variable domain reads SAVISQKPSRDICQRGTSLTIQCQVDSQVTMMFWYRQQPGQSLTLIATANQGSEATYESGFVIDKFPISRPNLTFSTLTVSNMSPEDSSIYLCSVGSGAGTEAFFGQGTRLTVV.

This clone was observed once. CDR3 loop: CASSESVALTNEKLFF. In nucleotides, the CDR3 is TGTGCCAGCAGTGAGTCAGTGGCCCTTACTAATGAAAAACTGTTTTTT. The chain recombines TRBV2 with TRBJ1-4; D ambiguous. V dropped 3 bases and J dropped 2 bases, with 13 bases sitting between them. Germline CDR1 is SNHLY and CDR2 is FYNNEI. The CDR3 length is 16 residues.

The chain employs TRBV6-6 and TRBJ1-2, with D unresolved. Germline CDR1 reads MNHNY; CDR2 reads SVGAGI (reference sequence). The CDR3 runs to 16 residues. The V and J ends lost 5 bases and 4 bases respectively, with 20 bases between them. The CDR3 sequence is CASSQDRKGEGYGYTF. CDR3 DNA sequence: TGTGCCAGCAGTCAAGATCGAAAGGGAGAGGGCTATGGCTACACCTTC.

The chain links TRBV28 to TRBJ1-1; D unclear. CDR3 length equals 11 residues. CDR1 is MDHEN, CDR2 SYDVKM, per germline. V was cut by 6 bases and J by 13 bases, with 15 bases left in between. CDR3 sequence: CASSRPPRVFF. The CDR3 DNA reads as TGTGCCAGCAGCAGACCGCCTCGGGTTTTCTTT.

This chain connects TRBV19 to TRBJ1-5; the match to TRBD1 covers 8 bases. Losses at the gene ends were 7 bases for V and 3 bases for J; bases not matched to a gene: 8. This CDR3 contains 15 residues. The V gene's germline CDR1 is LNHDA and CDR2 SQIVND (reference sequence). CDR3 region: CASIKGDRSNQPQHF. The CDR3 nucleotides read TGTGCCAGTATTAAGGGGGACAGGTCCAATCAGCCCCAGCATTTT.

The rearrangement links TRBV7-2 to TRBJ1-1; 7 positions match TRBD1. The germline gives CDR1 SGHTA, CDR2 FQGNSA. The V segment lost 5 bases and the J segment 11 bases; nucleotides outside the gene matches: 17. This CDR3 has 15 amino acids. The CDR3 coding sequence is TGTGCCAGCAGCGTAAGGCCGACAGGGAAAAGCGGTGCTTTCTTT. Its protein is CASSVRPTGKSGAFF. Filled out from reference TRBV7-2 and TRBJ1-1, the complete variable domain reads GAGVSQSPSNKVTEKGKDVELRCDPISGHTALYWYRQSLGQGLEFLIYFQGNSAPDKSGLPSDRFSAERTGGSVSTLTIQRTQQEDSAVYLCASSVRPTGKSGAFFGQGTRLTVV.

The chain recombines TRBV4-1 with TRBJ1-5, with TRBD1 matching 10 bases. The germline CDR1 and CDR2 sequences are MGHRA and YSYEKL. The CDR3 has 19 amino acids. The V gene end was trimmed by 2 bases and the J gene end by 4 bases; junction bases not matched to a gene: 14. Here the CDR3 reads CASSQLPTGGPVRNQPQHF. The DNA of the CDR3 is TGCGCCAGCAGCCAACTACCGACAGGGGGCCCGGTTAGGAATCAGCCCCAGCATTTT.

This clone was seen more than once but under ten times. The chain is built from TRBV16 and TRBJ2-2; D possibly corresponds to TRBD2 (5 bases). Germline-derived CDR1 and CDR2 are KGHSY and FQNENV. The CDR3 loop spans 15 amino acids. Trimming stripped 1 base from V and 2 bases from J, with 8 bases between. The CDR3 nucleotides are TGTGCCAGCAGCCAATTTTCGGGAAACACCGGGGAGCTGTTTTTT. Protein sequence: CASSQFSGNTGELFF. Full variable domain (missing parts from reference TRBV16 and TRBJ2-2): GEEVAQTPKHLVRGEGQKAKLYCAPIKGHSYVFWYQQVLKNEFKFLISFQNENVFDETGMPKERFSAKCLPNSPCSLEIQATKLEDSAVYFCASSQFSGNTGELFFGEGSRLTVL.

The rearrangement links TRBV19 to TRBJ2-3, with 9 positions matching TRBD2. Germline CDR1 LNHDA, CDR2 SQIVND (reference sequence). The J segment lost 0 bases and the V segment lost 0 bases, leaving 7 bases of the junction unmatched. CDR3 length equals 18 residues. CDR3 amino acids: CASSIERPLAGSTDTQYF. The DNA for the CDR3 is TGTGCCAGTAGTATAGAACGCCCCCTAGCGGGAAGCACAGATACGCAGTATTTT.

J is TRBJ2-6 and V is TRBV19; the match to TRBD1 covers 9 bases. The CDR3 is 18 residues long. V gave up 6 bases and J gave up 2 bases; unmatched junction bases: 11. Germline CDR1 and CDR2: LNHDA and SQIVND (reference sequence). CDR3 protein: CASRADPGQGAGANVLTF. The CDR3 DNA sequence: TGTGCCAGTAGGGCCGACCCGGGACAGGGCGCTGGGGCCAACGTCCTGACTTTC. The variable domain in full, completed from reference TRBV19 and TRBJ2-6, reads DGGITQSPKYLFRKEGQNVTLSCEQNLNHDAMYWYRQDPGQGLRLIYYSQIVNDFQKGDIAEGYSVSREKKESFPLTVTSAQKNPTAFYLCASRADPGQGAGANVLTFGAGSRLTVL.

The CDR3 DNA reads as TGTGCCTGGAGTCGGTGGGGGGGTGCCTCGACTGAAGCTTTCTTT. Residues: CAWSRWGGASTEAFF. The rearrangement links TRBV30 to TRBJ1-1, with a weak D call TRBD1 (5 bases). This CDR3 is 15 amino acids long. Germline-derived CDR1 and CDR2 are GTSNPN and SVGIG (reference sequence). The ends were cut back, 2 bases at V and 5 bases at J, with 18 bases in the middle.

V gene TRBV19 combines with J gene TRBJ1-1; D is uncertain. Trimming stripped 3 bases from V and 5 bases from J, with 13 bases between. From germline, CDR1 is LNHDA and CDR2 SQIVND (reference sequence). This CDR3 is 14 amino acids long. CDR3 sequence reads: CASSIPGKGTEAFF. DNA of the CDR3: TGTGCCAGTAGTATCCCCGGGAAGGGAACTGAAGCTTTCTTT. Full variable domain (rest looked up from reference TRBV19 and TRBJ1-1): DGGITQSPKYLFRKEGQNVTLSCEQNLNHDAMYWYRQDPGQGLRLIYYSQIVNDFQKGDIAEGYSVSREKKESFPLTVTSAQKNPTAFYLCASSIPGKGTEAFFGQGTRLTVV.

This rearrangement joins TRBV2 to TRBJ1-5; possible D gene TRBD1, 6 bases. Germline CDR1 SNHLY, CDR2 FYNNEI. V was trimmed by 6 bases and J by 6 bases, leaving 15 bases between them. The CDR3 is 14 amino acids. CDR3 sequence reads: CASRAGAGTQPQHF. In DNA form, the CDR3 reads TGTGCCAGCAGAGCGGGGGCAGGCACTCAGCCCCAGCATTTT.

The chain has TRBV7-9 and TRBJ1-4; unclear D gene. V lost 6 bases to trimming and J lost 4 bases, with 9 bases between them. Germline values: CDR1 SEHNR, CDR2 FQNEAQ (reference sequence). This CDR3 spans 13 amino acids. The DNA for the CDR3 is TGTGCCAGCAGGGGAGGGAATAATGAAAAACTGTTTTTT. It yields the protein CASRGGNNEKLFF. The full variable domain, completed using reference TRBV7-9 and TRBJ1-4, is DTGVSQNPRHKITKRGQNVTFRCDPISEHNRLYWYRQTLGQGPEFLTYFQNEAQLEKSRLLSDRFSAERPKGSFSTLEIQRTEQGDSAMYLCASRGGNNEKLFFGSGTQLSVL.

CDR3 DNA: TGTGCCAGCAGCCCGAGAACGGACTTACCCTCCTACGAGCAGTACTTC. This codes for CASSPRTDLPSYEQYF. This chain links TRBV5-8 with TRBJ2-7; D might be TRBD2 (5 bases). In germline, CDR1 is SGHTS, CDR2 YDEGEE. There are 16 residues in the CDR3. V shed 4 bases and J shed 0 bases, with 17 bases lying between them.

The gene calls are TRBV5-1 and TRBJ1-1; D is possibly TRBD1 (6 bases). Germline-derived CDR1 and CDR2 are SGHRS and YFSETQ. The CDR3 spans 15 residues. Trimming took 0 bases from V and 1 from J, leaving 10 bases between them. This CDR3 is CASSLGQDRNTEAFF. CDR3 bases: TGCGCCAGCAGCTTGGGACAGGACAGGAACACTGAAGCTTTCTTT.

The genes are TRBV25-1 and TRBJ1-6, with D uncertain. Germline assignment: CDR1 MGHDK and CDR2 SYGVNS. The V end lost 4 bases, the J end lost 9 bases, and 22 bases lay between the germline ends. The CDR3 runs to 17 residues. The CDR3 protein is CASSGPNRRWSGSPLHF. The CDR3 coding sequence is TGTGCCAGCAGTGGACCTAATAGAAGGTGGTCAGGTTCACCCCTCCACTTT.

The CDR3: CASSPGGPNTGELFF. For the CDR3, the DNA is TGTGCCAGCAGTCCAGGGGGCCCGAACACCGGGGAGCTGTTTTTT. The J gene is TRBJ2-2, the V gene TRBV27; 8 bases agree with TRBD1. Germline CDR1 and CDR2: MNHEY and SMNVEV (reference sequence). Losses at the gene ends were 5 bases for V and 0 bases for J; bases not matched to a gene: 2. CDR3 length: 15 residues.

Only one count was recorded for this clone. J is TRBJ2-5 and V is TRBV10-2; the D gene is possibly TRBD1 (6 bases). The germline CDR1 and CDR2 sequences are WSHSY and SAAADI. CDR3 length: 14 residues. The ends were cut back, 5 bases at V and 5 bases at J, with 15 bases in the middle. In DNA, the CDR3 is TGCGCCAGCAGTCCGGACAGTTACTCTGAGACCCAGTACTTC. Its translation: CASSPDSYSETQYF.

The chain links TRBV9 to TRBJ1-3, with 7 bases identical to TRBD1. The CDR3 is made up of 14 amino acids. J lost 3 bases, V lost 3 bases, and 3 bases had no gene match. Per the germline V gene, CDR1 is SGDLS and CDR2 is YYNGEE. CDR3 in DNA: TGTGCCAGCAGCGCGGGACAGAGTGGAAACACCATATATTTT. Amino acid sequence: CASSAGQSGNTIYF.

The chain combines TRBV4-1 with TRBJ1-3, with 10 bases that match TRBD1. The germline V gene has CDR1 MGHRA and CDR2 YSYEKL. This CDR3 is built from 16 residues. Losses at the gene ends were 3 bases for V and 4 bases for J; bases not matched to a gene: 6. This CDR3 reads CASSQYDRGLGNTIYF. CDR3 in DNA: TGCGCCAGCAGCCAGTACGACAGGGGGCTCGGAAACACCATATATTTT.

The chain has TRBV2 and TRBJ2-4; the D gene is possibly TRBD2 (6 bases). V gave up 8 bases and J gave up 7 bases, with 12 bases separating them. Germline values: CDR1 SNHLY, CDR2 FYNNEI. The CDR3 totals 12 residues. The DNA of the CDR3 is TGTGCCAGCGGTGGACTACCGAACATTCAGTACTTC. Its protein product is CASGGLPNIQYF.